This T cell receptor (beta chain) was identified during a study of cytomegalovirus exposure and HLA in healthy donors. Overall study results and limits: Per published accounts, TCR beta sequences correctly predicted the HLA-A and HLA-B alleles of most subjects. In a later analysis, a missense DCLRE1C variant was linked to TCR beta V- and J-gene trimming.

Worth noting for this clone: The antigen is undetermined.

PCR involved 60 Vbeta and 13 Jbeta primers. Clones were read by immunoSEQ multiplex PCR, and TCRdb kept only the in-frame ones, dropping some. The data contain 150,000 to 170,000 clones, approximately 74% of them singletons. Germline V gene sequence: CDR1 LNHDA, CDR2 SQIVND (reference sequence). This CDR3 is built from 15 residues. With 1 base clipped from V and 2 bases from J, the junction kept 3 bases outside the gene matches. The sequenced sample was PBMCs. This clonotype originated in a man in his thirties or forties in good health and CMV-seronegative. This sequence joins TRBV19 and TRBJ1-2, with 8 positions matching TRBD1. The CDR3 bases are TGTGCCAGTAGTATAGTCCAGGGGGCGAACTATGGCTACACCTTC. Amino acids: CASSIVQGANYGYTF.